Below, 22 T cell receptor beta chains from the same sample are listed, as sequenced in a study of Ad26.COV2.S vaccination and SARS-CoV-2 variants (dated by TCRdb to about 2021). The library was obtained by the immunoSEQ multiplex PCR assay. Here the immuneACCESS table is served through TCRdb, limited to in-frame sequences with V and J called. Missing clones are a known gap in these copies; in checked studies unresolved V genes cover under half, and the rest lacks a known reason. In this sample the table shows 350,000 to 400,000 clones, less than 90% of which occur a single time. The biggest ten clones account for more than 3% of the sample. According to the study, the label for this sample's treatment or condition signals: some 20 received Ad26.COV2.S at low or high dose, single or two shots; 5 received placebo; per-sample allocation not given. Repertoires of vaccine and placebo recipients were sequenced from samples collected on day 63 after the first injection.

Sequencing used peripheral blood, obtained in a trial of Ad26.COV2.S vaccine versus placebo. These receptors originate from a person aged 18-65 years who received the Ad26.COV2.S COVID-19 vaccine or a placebo.

The CDR3 reads CASSWTNGNEKLFF. In DNA form, the CDR3 reads TGTGCCAGCAGCTGGACAAACGGGAATGAAAAACTGTTTTTT. The gene calls are TRBV7-9 and TRBJ1-4, with a tentative D call TRBD1 (5 bases). Trimming pared 4 bases from V and 5 bases from J, leaving 11 bases between. The CDR3 is 14 residues long. In germline, CDR1 is SEHNR, CDR2 FQNEAQ (reference sequence).

This clone was seen just once. J is TRBJ1-5 and V is TRBV6-2 or TRBV6-3; D not certain. Looked up from germline, CDR1 is MNHEY and CDR2 is SVGEGT. V was trimmed by 6 bases and J by 3 bases, leaving 9 bases between them. The CDR3 spans 13 residues. In DNA, the CDR3 is TGTGCCAGCAGCGACTATACCAATCAGCCCCAGCATTTT. Protein: CASSDYTNQPQHF.

The genes are TRBV6-5 and TRBJ2-1; 8 positions match TRBD1. CDR1 and CDR2 (germline): MNHEY, SVGAGI. V was clipped by 6 bases and J by 3 bases; unmatched bases: 7. This CDR3 contains 15 residues. CDR3 loop: CASSLGTGNYNEQFF. Written as DNA, the CDR3 is TGTGCCAGCAGCCTCGGGACAGGAAACTACAATGAGCAGTTCTTC.

The chain carries TRBV29-1 and TRBJ1-2; tentative D call: TRBD1 (6 bases). CDR3 length: 14 amino acids. The germline V and J ends were trimmed by 8 bases and 6 bases, with 22 bases remaining between them. Germline CDR1 reads SQVTM; CDR2 reads ANQGSEA. The CDR3 reads CSTLGADGTHGYTF. The CDR3 region has the DNA TGCAGCACTTTGGGGGCCGACGGGACTCATGGCTACACCTTC.

This clone was seen a single time. The V gene is TRBV4-1, the J gene TRBJ1-5; 9 positions agree with TRBD1. From germline, CDR1 is MGHRA and CDR2 YSYEKL. CDR3 length equals 15 residues. V lost 2 bases, J lost 8 bases, and 7 bases stayed unmatched. The CDR3 DNA follows: TGCGCCAGCAGCCAATTGAGCGACAGGGGGGAGCCCCAGCATTTT. Its protein product is CASSQLSDRGEPQHF.

The chain recombines TRBV7-9 with TRBJ2-3; tentatively, D is TRBD1 (6 bases). The V gene's germline CDR1 is SEHNR and CDR2 FQNEAQ (reference sequence). The CDR3 is made up of 16 amino acids. Trimming removed 1 base at V and 5 bases at J, with 16 bases between. The CDR3 region has the DNA TGTGCCAGCAGCTTAGGGGTCTTCACAGGGCTAGATACGCAGTATTTT. It specifies CASSLGVFTGLDTQYF.

The V gene is TRBV6-5, the J gene TRBJ2-5, with TRBD2 matching over 9 bases. This CDR3 is 14 amino acids long. The V segment lost 7 bases and the J segment 1 base; nucleotides outside the gene matches: 4. CDR1 and CDR2 (germline): MNHEY, SVGAGI. The CDR3: CASTHSGGQETQYF. The CDR3 coding sequence is TGTGCCAGCACCCATAGCGGGGGCCAAGAGACCCAGTACTTC.

A few counts support this clone. Other DNA variants within this sample encode the same CDR3. This sequence joins TRBV25-1 and TRBJ1-6; D may be TRBD1 (6 bases). The CDR3 runs to 14 residues. V lost 3 bases to trimming and J lost 10 bases, with 13 bases between them. Germline CDR1 and CDR2: MGHDK and SYGVNS. CDR3 in amino acids: CASSDGGEGSPLHF. CDR3 coding DNA: TGTGCCAGCAGTGACGGGGGCGAGGGCTCACCCCTCCACTTT.

V gene TRBV5-1 combines with J gene TRBJ2-5; 10 positions agree with TRBD2. The junction had 7 bases not matched to a gene; V was cut back by 3 bases and J by 5 bases. CDR1 and CDR2 (germline): SGHRS, YFSETQ. This CDR3 comprises 15 residues. The CDR3 region is CASSSHPTSGETQYF. Here the CDR3 DNA reads TGCGCCAGCAGCTCCCACCCGACTAGCGGGGAGACCCAGTACTTC.

The chain couples TRBV2 to TRBJ1-5, with TRBD1 matching over 9 bases. The V and J ends lost 5 bases and 15 bases, in that order; junction bases with no gene match: 20. CDR3 length: 16 residues. Germline loops: CDR1 SNHLY, CDR2 FYNNEI. The DNA of the CDR3 is TGTGCCAGCAGTCCGATAATTGGACAGGGGCAAGCTATCCTGCATTTT. It specifies CASSPIIGQGQAILHF.

The chain couples TRBV10-1 to TRBJ2-7; D not resolved. The CDR3 has 14 residues. The germline V gene encodes CDR1 WNHNN and CDR2 SYGVQD (reference sequence). V lost 3 bases to trimming and J lost 4 bases, with 13 bases between them. The CDR3, as DNA: TGCGCCAGCAGTGATGGCTATCTCGGTTACGAGCAGTACTTC. This gives the protein CASSDGYLGYEQYF.

As regards this clone: The identical CDR3 is also encoded by other nucleotide sequences in the sample. In DNA form, the CDR3 reads TGTGCCACCAGTGACGGGGGGCAGCCCCAGCATTTT. Translated: CATSDGGQPQHF. The chain employs TRBV24-1 and TRBJ1-5; TRBD1 is a possible D gene (5 bases). V lost 4 bases and J lost 7, with 7 bases in between. Per the germline V gene, CDR1 is KGHDR and CDR2 is SFDVKD. The CDR3 sequence is 12 residues long.

The chain combines TRBV7-2 with TRBJ2-3, with 8 nucleotides matching TRBD2. The CDR3 is 18 residues long. The ends lost 4 bases at V and 0 bases at J; junction bases unmatched: 12. Germline CDR1 reads SGHTA; CDR2 reads FQGNSA. In nucleotides, the CDR3 is TGTGCCAGCAGCTGGAGAGGTTTCGCGGGGGGTAGCACAGATACGCAGTATTTT. Amino acids: CASSWRGFAGGSTDTQYF.

This chain connects TRBV7-8 to TRBJ2-5; D is perhaps TRBD1 or TRBD2 (6 bases each). Germline V lookup: CDR1 SGHVS, CDR2 FQNEAQ. The germline V and J ends were trimmed by 3 bases and 4 bases, with 24 bases remaining between them. This CDR3 has 18 amino acids. The chain's CDR3 is CASSFSRVPGAKGETQYF. CDR3 DNA sequence: TGTGCCAGCAGCTTTTCCCGCGTGCCGGGGGCTAAGGGAGAGACCCAGTACTTC. The full variable domain, with the rest looked up from reference TRBV7-8 and TRBJ2-5, is GAGVSQSPRYKVAKRGQDVALRCDPISGHVSLFWYQQALGQGPEFLTYFQNEAQLDKSGLPSDRFFAERPEGSVSTLKIQRTQQEDSAVYLCASSFSRVPGAKGETQYFGPGTRLLVL.

On this clone itself: This CDR3 is also generated by other DNA sequences in the sample. The J gene is TRBJ2-7, the V gene TRBV20-1, with D possibly matching TRBD1 (6 bases). This CDR3 comprises 11 residues. V gave up 5 bases and J gave up 3 bases, with 8 bases separating them. Germline CDR1 is DFQATT and CDR2 is SNEGSKA (reference sequence). The CDR3 DNA sequence: TGCAGTGCTGGACAGCTCTACGAGCAGTACTTC. Translated, it gives CSAGQLYEQYF.

CDR3 loop: CASSQGLLLAAAGDTQYF. As DNA, the CDR3 is TGTGCCAGCAGCCAAGGGCTATTACTAGCGGCCGCGGGGGATACGCAGTATTTT. The chain has TRBV3-1 (or the pseudogene TRBV3-2) and TRBJ2-3, with 8 positions matching TRBD2. Trimming removed 1 base from V and 6 bases from J; junction bases left unmatched: 15. Germline V CDR1 and CDR2: LGHDT, YNNKEL (reference sequence). This CDR3 is 18 amino acids long.

V gene TRBV6-5 combines with J gene TRBJ1-3; D ambiguous. V dropped 6 bases and J dropped 0 bases, with 12 bases sitting between them. The CDR3 covers 15 residues. The germline gives CDR1 MNHEY, CDR2 SVGAGI. The CDR3 loop is CASRGGRISGNTIYF. CDR3 DNA: TGTGCCAGCAGGGGCGGACGCATCTCTGGAAACACCATATATTTT.

The V call is TRBV19, the J call TRBJ1-5; tentatively, D is TRBD1 (5 bases). V lost 1 base and J lost 0, with 7 bases in between. This CDR3 comprises 15 residues. CDR1 is LNHDA and CDR2 is SQIVND in the germline V gene (reference sequence). The CDR3 sequence is CASSIGQNSNQPQHF. The CDR3 nucleotides are TGTGCCAGTAGTATAGGACAGAATAGCAATCAGCCCCAGCATTTT.

This clone was detected once. This chain joins TRBV5-1 and TRBJ2-3; D gene uncertain. V gave up 1 base and J gave up 2 bases, with 8 bases separating them. The germline V gene encodes CDR1 SGHRS and CDR2 YFSETQ. CDR3 length: 14 residues. The CDR3: CASSLLQITDTQYF. The CDR3 DNA sequence: TGCGCCAGCAGCTTGTTACAGATCACAGATACGCAGTATTTT.

The V call is TRBV9, the J call TRBJ2-7; D assignment may be TRBD1 or TRBD2 (5 bases each). The CDR3 contains 13 residues. Trimming stripped 1 base from V and 6 bases from J, with 11 bases between. Germline assignment: CDR1 SGDLS and CDR2 YYNGEE. CDR3: CASSVQGPGEQYF. DNA of the CDR3: TGTGCCAGCAGCGTACAGGGACCGGGCGAGCAGTACTTC.

The chain couples TRBV9 to TRBJ2-7; 12 nucleotides match TRBD2. Trimming took 3 bases from V and 2 from J; bases not matched to a gene: 6. Germline assignment: CDR1 SGDLS and CDR2 YYNGEE. The CDR3 is 16 amino acids. CDR3 nucleotides: TGTGCCAGCAGCGCCGGCGGACTAGCGGGGACCTACGAGCAGTACTTC. The encoded protein is CASSAGGLAGTYEQYF. Combining the CDR3 with reference TRBV9 and TRBJ2-7 gives the whole variable domain DSGVTQTPKHLITATGQRVTLRCSPRSGDLSVYWYQQSLDQGLQFLIQYYNGEERAKGNILERFSAQQFPDLHSELNLSSLELGDSALYFCASSAGGLAGTYEQYFGPGTRLTVT.

The gene calls are TRBV7-9 and TRBJ2-7; D may be TRBD2 (7 bases). V was cut by 5 bases and J by 3 bases, with 17 bases left in between. Germline V gene data show CDR1 as SEHNR and CDR2 as FQNEAQ (reference sequence). This CDR3 contains 15 residues. Written as DNA, the CDR3 is TGTGCCAGCAGCGCGGGGGCTGGGCCACTCTACGAGCAGTACTTC. Its protein product is CASSAGAGPLYEQYF.